The 3 T cell receptor beta chains below were found in one sample sequenced in a study of blood T cells in healthy people across ages. A J-beta primer mix and a sample-barcoded 5' primer were used in a second PCR of about 7 to 11 cycles. TCRdb re-called the 5' RACE reads with MiXCR, one entry per CDR3 protein. The sample holds 550,000 to 750,000 distinct CDR3 sequences, roughly 21% seen once. Sequenced sample: blood. All receptors come from a man in his 70s in good health.

This clonotype has just one count. J is TRBJ2-7 and V is TRBV3-1; D call uncertain. Germline CDR1 is LGHDT and CDR2 is YNNKEL (reference sequence). V gave up 1 base and J gave up 6 bases, with 10 bases separating them. CDR3 size: 13 residues. The chain's CDR3 is CASSQVSGVEQYF. The CDR3 nucleotides read TGTGCCAGCAGCCAAGTTAGTGGGGTCGAGCAGTACTTC.

Only a few counts were recorded for this clonotype. The chain uses TRBV7-3 and TRBJ2-2; 9 nucleotides match TRBD2. There are 16 residues in the CDR3. Per germline, CDR1 SGHTA and CDR2 FQGTGA. V lost 2 bases to trimming and J lost 2 bases; unmatched junction nucleotides: 3. The chain's CDR3 is CASSLVAGVNTGELFF. DNA of the CDR3: TGTGCCAGCAGCTTAGTAGCGGGAGTAAACACCGGGGAGCTGTTTTTT.

This chain links TRBV5-1 with TRBJ1-1, with D perhaps matching TRBD1 (6 bases). The V gene lost 3 bases and the J gene lost 2 bases, with 17 bases spanning the gap. The CDR3 contains 16 residues. The V gene's germline CDR1 is SGHRS and CDR2 YFSETQ. As DNA, the CDR3 is TGCGCCAGCAGCTGGGCTCCGGACAGACCTAACACTGAAGCTTTCTTT. Translating gives CASSWAPDRPNTEAFF.